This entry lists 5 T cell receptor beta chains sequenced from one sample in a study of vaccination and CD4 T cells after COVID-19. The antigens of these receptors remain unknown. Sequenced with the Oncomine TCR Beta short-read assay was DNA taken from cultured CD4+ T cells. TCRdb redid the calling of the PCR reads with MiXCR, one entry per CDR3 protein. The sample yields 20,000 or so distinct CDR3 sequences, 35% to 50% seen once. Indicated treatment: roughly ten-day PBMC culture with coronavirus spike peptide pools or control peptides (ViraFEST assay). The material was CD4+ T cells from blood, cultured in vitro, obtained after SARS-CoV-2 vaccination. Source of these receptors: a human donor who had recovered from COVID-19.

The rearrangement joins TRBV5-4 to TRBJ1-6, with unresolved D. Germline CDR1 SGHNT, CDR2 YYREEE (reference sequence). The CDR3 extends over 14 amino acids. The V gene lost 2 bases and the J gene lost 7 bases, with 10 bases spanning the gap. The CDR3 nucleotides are TGTGCCAGCAGCTTAAACAGCCAAAATTCACCCCTCCACTTT. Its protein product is CASSLNSQNSPLHF.

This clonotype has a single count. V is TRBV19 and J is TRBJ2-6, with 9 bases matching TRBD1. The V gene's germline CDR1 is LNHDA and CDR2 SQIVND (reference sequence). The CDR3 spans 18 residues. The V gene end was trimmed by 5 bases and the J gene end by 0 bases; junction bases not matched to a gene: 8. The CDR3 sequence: CASSRMTGGFSGANVLTF. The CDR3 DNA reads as TGTGCCAGTAGTCGGATGACAGGGGGATTCTCTGGGGCCAACGTCCTGACTTTC.

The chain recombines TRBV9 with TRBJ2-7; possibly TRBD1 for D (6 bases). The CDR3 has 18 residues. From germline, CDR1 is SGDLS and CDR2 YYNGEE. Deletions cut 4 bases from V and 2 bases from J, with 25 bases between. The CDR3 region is CASSPRLGALDPAYEQYF. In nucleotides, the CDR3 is TGTGCCAGCAGCCCGAGACTGGGGGCCCTCGATCCAGCCTACGAGCAGTACTTC.

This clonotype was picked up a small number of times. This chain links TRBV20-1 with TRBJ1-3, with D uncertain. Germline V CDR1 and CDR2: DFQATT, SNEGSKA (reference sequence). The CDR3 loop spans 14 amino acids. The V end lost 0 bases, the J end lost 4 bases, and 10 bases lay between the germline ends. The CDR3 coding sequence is TGCAGTGCTAGAGATCCTGGAGGCGGAAACACCATATATTTT. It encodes CSARDPGGGNTIYF.

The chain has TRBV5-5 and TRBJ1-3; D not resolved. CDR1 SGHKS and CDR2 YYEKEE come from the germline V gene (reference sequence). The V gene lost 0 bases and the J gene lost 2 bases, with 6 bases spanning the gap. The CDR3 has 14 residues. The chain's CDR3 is CASSLVGAGNTIYF. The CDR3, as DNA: TGTGCCAGCAGCTTGGTCGGGGCTGGAAACACCATATATTTT.